This T cell receptor (beta chain) derives from a study of T cells after yellow fever vaccination. On this clonotype: Antigen unknown.

V lost 0 bases to trimming and J lost 8 bases, with 5 bases between them. The germline V gene has CDR1 MGHRA and CDR2 YSYEKL. The CDR3 loop spans 12 amino acids. TCRdb used MiXCR to reprocess the 5' RACE reads, holding one entry per CDR3 protein. This repertoire shows approximately 160,000 distinct CDR3 sequences, around 9.7% found once; its top ten account for roughly 36%. Study-wide results and limits: Highly abundant clonotypes carried over from the bulk population could end up in FACS-sorted repertoires as contaminants.

The material was CD8+ T cells sorted from PBMCs, obtained 45 days after the yellow fever booster vaccination. The clonotype comes from a man between 18 and 35 years old who received the YFV17D yellow fever vaccine. The rearrangement uses TRBV4-1 and TRBJ2-1; D not certain. CDR3 protein: CASSQDRYEQFF. The CDR3 coding sequence is TGCGCCAGCAGCCAAGATCGGTATGAGCAGTTCTTC.